This TCR beta chain was sequenced in a study of cytomegalovirus exposure and HLA in healthy donors. Across the study: Earlier, roughly 120 million unique TCR beta sequences were recovered from about 170 million T cells by an analysis.

As concerns this clone: Antigen unknown. Within the sample, other DNA sequences also encode this same CDR3.

PCR was performed using 60 Vbeta and 13 Jbeta primers. Method: immunoSEQ multiplex PCR; TCRdb's copy keeps in-frame clones and lacks some. The table records some 120,000 clones, roughly 80% of them present only once. Trimming pared 1 base from V and 2 bases from J, leaving 11 bases between. This CDR3 is built from 15 residues. Per germline, CDR1 SEHNR and CDR2 FQNEAQ (reference sequence). Study-wide points: While the bulk of TCR sequences proved rare, some public TCRs turned up in many donors.

Material for sequencing was PBMCs. The origin of this receptor is a man in his thirties or forties in good health and CMV-seronegative. This chain joins TRBV7-9 and TRBJ1-1, with D possibly being TRBD1 (5 bases). The DNA for the CDR3 is TGTGCCAGCAGCTTAGGGAGGGGAGTTAACACTGAAGCTTTCTTT. Protein product: CASSLGRGVNTEAFF.